Each of the 2 T cell receptor beta chains below was sequenced from the same sample in a study of shared clonotypes between healthy human individuals. Assay used: immunoSEQ multiplex PCR; TCRdb lists only in-frame clones, some missing. The sample contains roughly 1 million clones, approximately 70% of which appear only once. Specimen: memory CD4+ T cells sorted from blood. As to subset: CD45RA-negative fraction. The origin of the receptors is a young man in good health.

This chain joins TRBV13 and TRBJ2-6; 9 bases match TRBD1. V shed 5 bases and J 4 bases; nucleotides not matched to a gene: 6. CDR1 is PRHDT and CDR2 is FYEKMQ in the germline V gene (reference sequence). The CDR3 length is 16 residues. The CDR3 DNA reads as TGTGCCAGCAGCAAACTCGGGACAGGGGGGGCCAACGTCCTGACTTTC. Its translation: CASSKLGTGGANVLTF. Drawing the rest from reference TRBV13 and TRBJ2-6, the complete variable domain is AAGVIQSPRHLIKEKRETATLKCYPIPRHDTVYWYQQGPGQDPQFLISFYEKMQSDKGSIPDRFSAQQFSDYHSELNMSSLELGDSALYFCASSKLGTGGANVLTFGAGSRLTVL.

J is TRBJ2-5 and V is TRBV2; D tentatively reads TRBD1 or TRBD2 (5 bases each). Germline CDR1 is SNHLY and CDR2 is FYNNEI. Trimming shortened V by 1 base and J by 7 bases, and 13 bases separated the two germline ends. This CDR3 is 14 amino acids long. CDR3 sequence: CASSEEGTLVTQYF. In DNA form, the CDR3 reads TGTGCCAGCAGTGAAGAAGGGACCCTCGTGACCCAGTACTTC.